This T cell receptor beta chain is from a study of cytotoxic CD8 clonotypes in ibrutinib-treated CLL. Study overall: Partial responses totalled roughly 24 and complete responses 2; after median around 72 months, approximately 15 remained remitted and approximately 12 progressed.

The CDR3 consists of 13 residues. Germline V CDR1 and CDR2: MGHDK, SYGVNS. The ends lost 6 bases at V and 5 bases at J; junction bases unmatched: 2. T cells were sequenced at a targeted depth of 1 in 200,000 to 1 in 1 million. Method: immunoSEQ multiplex PCR; TCRdb's copy keeps in-frame clones and lacks some. The data contain around 97,000 clones, approximately 82% of them singletons. Worth noting for this clone: The antigen remains unidentified.

Findings and limits, study-wide: Increased clonality at ibrutinib response gave way to a return toward baseline at progression. Under therapy, public clonotypes either contracted or stayed stable, and they were uncommon.

The specimen was PBMCs, collected after 12 months of ibrutinib treatment. This sequence was found in a human donor with chronic lymphocytic leukemia. The chain joins TRBV25-1 to TRBJ2-1; 9 nucleotides align to TRBD1. DNA for the CDR3: TGTGCCAGCAGACAGGGGGCCAACAATGAGCAGTTCTTC. Translated, it gives CASRQGANNEQFF.